Listed here is a single T cell receptor (beta chain). The data were taken from a study of T cell responses to AZD1222 COVID-19 vaccine. Clones were read by immunoSEQ multiplex PCR, and TCRdb kept only the in-frame ones, dropping some. This sample has around 150,000 clones, with over 75% found just once. The sequence derives from an adult who received the AZD1222 COVID-19 vaccine. Sequencing was performed on peripheral blood, taken 28 days after the second AZD1222 dose.

CDR3 amino acids: CASSIPTGGNTGELFF. CDR3 nucleotide sequence: TGTGCCAGTAGTATACCAACAGGGGGAAACACCGGGGAGCTGTTTTTT. This chain joins TRBV19 and TRBJ2-2; TRBD1 aligns across 8 bases. This CDR3 is built from 16 residues. Germline assignment: CDR1 LNHDA and CDR2 SQIVND (reference sequence). Trimming at V came to 2 bases and at J to 2 bases, leaving 4 bases not matched to a gene.